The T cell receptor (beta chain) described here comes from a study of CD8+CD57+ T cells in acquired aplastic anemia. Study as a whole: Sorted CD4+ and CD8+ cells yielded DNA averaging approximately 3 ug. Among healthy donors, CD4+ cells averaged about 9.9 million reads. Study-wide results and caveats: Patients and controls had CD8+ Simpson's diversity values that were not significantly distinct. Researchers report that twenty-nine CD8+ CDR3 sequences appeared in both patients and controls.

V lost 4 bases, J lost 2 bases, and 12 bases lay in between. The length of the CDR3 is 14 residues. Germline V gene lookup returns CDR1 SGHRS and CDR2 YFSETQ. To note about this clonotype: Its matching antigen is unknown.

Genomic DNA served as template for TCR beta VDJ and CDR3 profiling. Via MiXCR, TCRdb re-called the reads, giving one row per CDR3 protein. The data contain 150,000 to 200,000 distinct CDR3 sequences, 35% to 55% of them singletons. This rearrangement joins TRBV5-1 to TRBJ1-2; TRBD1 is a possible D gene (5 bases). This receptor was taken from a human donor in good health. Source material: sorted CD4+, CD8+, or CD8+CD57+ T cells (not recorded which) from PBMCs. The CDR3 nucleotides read TGCGCCAGCAGCCAAGGGTGGGGGAACTATGGCTACACCTTC. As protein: CASSQGWGNYGYTF.